Below are 26 T cell receptor beta chains sequenced from a single sample in a study of blood T cell repertoires in COVID-19. Profiled with immunoSEQ multiplex PCR; TCRdb holds only in-frame clones, not every one. The sample comprises about 240,000 clones, approximately 78% of which are singletons, and 8% to 10% rests with the top ten. Sequencing was done on a sample of peripheral blood. The receptors were gathered from an elderly woman with COVID-19, enrolled during active disease.

This clone has only a few counts. The V and J genes are TRBV5-1 and TRBJ1-6; D is ambiguous. CDR3 length: 20 amino acids. Germline V gives CDR1 SGHRS, CDR2 YFSETQ. V was cut by 0 bases and J by 0 bases, with 19 bases left in between. CDR3 nucleotides: TGCGCCAGCAGCTTGGGGCCCATGGCGGCGAGCTCCTCCTATAATTCACCCCTCCACTTT. Translated: CASSLGPMAASSSYNSPLHF.

A single count supports this clone. V and J are TRBV2 and TRBJ1-5; D gene ambiguous. Per the germline V gene, CDR1 is SNHLY and CDR2 is FYNNEI. The V end lost 5 bases, the J end lost 0 bases, and 11 bases lay between the germline ends. The CDR3 runs to 15 residues. CDR3 in amino acids: CASSSLDNSNQPQHF. CDR3 nucleotides: TGTGCCAGCAGTAGTTTAGATAATAGCAATCAGCCCCAGCATTTT.

V gene TRBV30 combines with J gene TRBJ1-6; the match to TRBD1 covers 7 bases. V lost 0 bases, J lost 10 bases, and 9 bases stayed unmatched. CDR3 length: 15 residues. Germline lookup yields CDR1 GTSNPN and CDR2 SVGIG (reference sequence). Here the CDR3 reads CAWSVLRDSTSPLHF. Here the CDR3 DNA reads TGTGCCTGGAGTGTACTCCGGGACAGCACCTCACCCCTCCACTTT.

This chain uses TRBV7-2 with TRBJ1-2, with a tentative D call TRBD1 (5 bases). Germline-derived CDR1 and CDR2 are SGHTA and FQGNSA. Trimming removed 2 bases at V and 8 bases at J, with 18 bases between. CDR3 size: 15 residues. The CDR3, as DNA: TGTGCCAGCAGCTTATCATTCGAGGGGAGGCGCGGCTACACCTTC. Translated, it gives CASSLSFEGRRGYTF.

The chain carries TRBV7-8 and TRBJ2-1; 7 bases align to TRBD2. The germline CDR1 and CDR2 sequences are SGHVS and FQNEAQ. V lost 6 bases to trimming and J lost 0 bases; unmatched junction nucleotides: 5. This CDR3 is 15 amino acids long. CDR3 in amino acids: CASSLLAPSYNEQFF. DNA for the CDR3: TGTGCCAGCAGTTTACTAGCGCCCTCCTACAATGAGCAGTTCTTC. Looking up the rest from reference TRBV7-8 and TRBJ2-1 gives the full variable domain: GAGVSQSPRYKVAKRGQDVALRCDPISGHVSLFWYQQALGQGPEFLTYFQNEAQLDKSGLPSDRFFAERPEGSVSTLKIQRTQQEDSAVYLCASSLLAPSYNEQFFGPGTRLTVL.

The chain couples TRBV10-1 to TRBJ1-4; a weak D match, TRBD1 (5 bases). V was cut by 3 bases and J by 12 bases, with 14 bases left in between. This CDR3 is 13 amino acids long. CDR1 and CDR2 (germline): WNHNN, SYGVQD (reference sequence). The CDR3 sequence: CASSDSLLRELFF. CDR3 bases: TGCGCCAGCAGTGATTCCCTGCTCAGGGAACTGTTTTTT.

The V and J genes are TRBV18 and TRBJ1-4; weak D call: TRBD1 (6 bases). The germline V gene has CDR1 KGHSH and CDR2 LQKENI. The CDR3 loop spans 14 amino acids. Trimming shortened V by 3 bases and J by 5 bases, and 10 bases separated the two germline ends. Here the CDR3 DNA reads TGTGCCAGCTCACCCGCAGGGGCAAATGAAAAACTGTTTTTT. Its translation: CASSPAGANEKLFF.

The rearrangement joins TRBV10-2 to TRBJ2-1; TRBD1 matches at 8 bases. The J segment lost 6 bases and the V segment lost 8 bases, leaving 6 bases of the junction unmatched. The CDR3 loop spans 13 amino acids. Germline V lookup: CDR1 WSHSY, CDR2 SAAADI. CDR3 in amino acids: CASLSGQGNEQFF. In DNA form, the CDR3 reads TGCGCCAGCTTATCCGGACAGGGCAATGAGCAGTTCTTC.

This chain links TRBV5-1 with TRBJ2-5; D is unclear. The germline V and J ends were trimmed by 1 base and 3 bases, with 10 bases remaining between them. Germline CDR1 reads SGHRS; CDR2 reads YFSETQ. CDR3 length: 14 residues. The CDR3 bases are TGCGCCAGCAGCTTGTCCCAGGTGAAAGAGACCCAGTACTTC. This translates into CASSLSQVKETQYF.

This sequence joins TRBV9 and TRBJ1-1, with 8 bases aligning to TRBD1. Unmatched junction bases numbered 7, after V lost 0 bases and J lost 3 bases. CDR1 is SGDLS and CDR2 is YYNGEE in the germline V gene. This CDR3 region has 16 residues. The CDR3 spells CASSVGQGAPYTEAFF. CDR3 nucleotides: TGTGCCAGCAGCGTAGGGCAGGGGGCACCTTACACTGAAGCTTTCTTT.

The chain couples TRBV12-3 or TRBV12-4 to TRBJ2-7; D is ambiguous. The CDR3 is 13 residues long. V shed 5 bases and J shed 4 bases, with 12 bases lying between them. The CDR3 nucleotides read TGTGCCAGCAGTCTAAGAATCGTTTACGAGCAGTACTTC. Translated: CASSLRIVYEQYF.

The chain uses TRBV9 and TRBJ1-2; TRBD1 matches at 9 bases. With V trimmed by 4 bases and J by 1 base, 8 bases remained unmatched. CDR1 is SGDLS, CDR2 YYNGEE, per germline. The CDR3 is 16 residues long. This CDR3 is CASSILPGQGNYGYTF. DNA for the CDR3: TGTGCCAGCAGCATACTACCGGGACAGGGTAACTATGGCTACACCTTC.

This clone was counted a single time. This sequence joins TRBV5-4 and TRBJ2-2; no reliable D call. CDR3 size: 15 residues. V gave up 2 bases and J gave up 6 bases, with 14 bases separating them. The germline V gene has CDR1 SGHNT and CDR2 YYREEE (reference sequence). CDR3 in amino acids: CASSFVNPESGELFF. The CDR3 bases are TGTGCCAGCAGCTTCGTTAACCCCGAGTCCGGGGAGCTGTTTTTT. The full variable domain, its missing parts supplied by reference TRBV5-4 and TRBJ2-2, is ETGVTQSPTHLIKTRGQQVTLRCSSQSGHNTVSWYQQALGQGPQFIFQYYREEENGRGNFPPRFSGLQFPNYSSELNVNALELDDSALYLCASSFVNPESGELFFGEGSRLTVL.

This clone has more than one count but fewer than ten. The chain is built from TRBV28 and TRBJ1-2, with D possibly being TRBD1 (6 bases). V gave up 10 bases and J gave up 2 bases, with 20 bases separating them. Germline CDR1 reads MDHEN; CDR2 reads SYDVKM. This CDR3 is built from 15 residues. The CDR3 loop is CATAENGGLNYGYTF. The CDR3 coding sequence is TGTGCCACTGCTGAGAACGGGGGGCTGAACTATGGCTACACCTTC.

The genes are TRBV28 and TRBJ1-1; D might be TRBD1 (5 bases). Trimming pared 4 bases from V and 3 bases from J, leaving 18 bases between. Germline V gives CDR1 MDHEN, CDR2 SYDVKM. This CDR3 comprises 16 residues. The chain's CDR3 is CASSSPATAIYTEAFF. The CDR3 region has the DNA TGTGCCAGCAGTTCCCCCGCGACAGCGATTTACACTGAAGCTTTCTTT.

The genes are TRBV7-8 and TRBJ1-1; TRBD1 matches 9 bases. Germline-derived CDR1 and CDR2 are SGHVS and FQNEAQ. V gave up 5 bases and J gave up 6 bases; unmatched junction bases: 4. The CDR3 spans 13 residues. CDR3: CASSRDRDAEAFF. The CDR3 region has the DNA TGTGCCAGCAGCCGGGACAGGGACGCTGAAGCTTTCTTT. Based on the CDR3 plus reference TRBV7-8 and TRBJ1-1, the full variable domain is GAGVSQSPRYKVAKRGQDVALRCDPISGHVSLFWYQQALGQGPEFLTYFQNEAQLDKSGLPSDRFFAERPEGSVSTLKIQRTQQEDSAVYLCASSRDRDAEAFFGQGTRLTVV.

In its sample, this clone was seen a few times. The V gene is TRBV7-9, the J gene TRBJ1-2, with 8 bases lining up with TRBD1. V gave up 3 bases and J gave up 7 bases; unmatched junction bases: 7. In germline, CDR1 is SEHNR, CDR2 FQNEAQ (reference sequence). The CDR3 sequence is 14 residues long. CDR3 residues: CASSLTGEQAGYTF. CDR3 coding DNA: TGTGCCAGCAGCTTGACAGGGGAGCAGGCTGGCTACACCTTC.

This clone was seen a handful of times. The chain recombines TRBV12-3 or TRBV12-4 with TRBJ1-5; D remains unclear. The CDR3 extends over 13 amino acids. V lost 2 bases to trimming and J lost 0 bases, with 2 bases between them. The CDR3 is CASSLLSNQPQHF. The CDR3 DNA follows: TGTGCCAGCAGTTTACTTAGCAATCAGCCCCAGCATTTT.

The chain couples TRBV7-2 to TRBJ1-1; D is possibly TRBD1 (6 bases). V was pared by 6 bases and J by 1 base, with 9 bases between. The CDR3 is 13 residues long. Germline CDR1 reads SGHTA; CDR2 reads FQGNSA. CDR3 amino acids: CASRLGQNTEAFF. CDR3 sequence (DNA): TGTGCCAGCAGGTTGGGACAGAACACTGAAGCTTTCTTT.

The CDR3 bases are TGTGCCAGCATCCCAGGACAACGGGTCGGTGAGCAGTTCTTC. It specifies CASIPGQRVGEQFF. This chain uses TRBV13 with TRBJ2-1; D is perhaps TRBD1 (5 bases). This CDR3 region has 14 residues. Trimming left V 7 bases short and J 9 bases short, with 19 bases between. CDR1 is PRHDT and CDR2 is FYEKMQ in the germline V gene (reference sequence).

The CDR3 reads CASSSRGDSYEQYF. CDR3 DNA: TGTGCCAGCAGCTCCCGCGGGGACAGCTACGAGCAGTACTTC. The chain recombines TRBV14 with TRBJ2-7; TRBD1 is a possible D gene (7 bases). There are 14 residues in the CDR3. V was pared by 5 bases and J by 3 bases, with 14 bases between. From germline, CDR1 is SGHDN and CDR2 FVKESK.

This rearrangement joins TRBV7-2 to TRBJ2-7; 7 bases are shared with TRBD2. With V trimmed by 8 bases and J by 9 bases, 13 bases remained unmatched. Germline V gene data show CDR1 as SGHTA and CDR2 as FQGNSA. There are 13 residues in the CDR3. The CDR3 DNA is TGTGCCAGCGCCGCCGGGCGGGAGTTTGGGCAGTACTTC. This codes for CASAAGREFGQYF. Full variable domain (outside the CDR3, taken from reference TRBV7-2 and TRBJ2-7): GAGVSQSPSNKVTEKGKDVELRCDPISGHTALYWYRQSLGQGLEFLIYFQGNSAPDKSGLPSDRFSAERTGGSVSTLTIQRTQQEDSAVYLCASAAGREFGQYFGPGTRLTVT.

The rearrangement links TRBV7-9 to TRBJ1-4; the match to TRBD1 covers 9 bases. The germline V gene has CDR1 SEHNR and CDR2 FQNEAQ (reference sequence). The CDR3 contains 16 residues. The V and J ends lost 3 bases and 5 bases, in that order; junction bases with no gene match: 7. The CDR3 sequence is CASSLRGQGLNEKLFF. In DNA, the CDR3 is TGTGCCAGCAGCTTGAGGGGACAGGGCCTAAATGAAAAACTGTTTTTT.

The CDR3 loop is CASSIVGQGPGTEAFF. In DNA form, the CDR3 reads TGTGCCAGCAGTATAGTGGGACAGGGTCCGGGCACTGAAGCTTTCTTT. The J gene is TRBJ1-1, the V gene TRBV28, with 9 bases fitting TRBD1. V was clipped by 5 bases and J by 4 bases; unmatched bases: 11. Looked up from germline, CDR1 is MDHEN and CDR2 is SYDVKM. CDR3 size: 16 residues.

CDR3 residues: CASSEYHREGYGYTF. CDR3 coding DNA: TGTGCCAGCAGTGAATATCACAGAGAAGGCTATGGCTACACCTTC. J is TRBJ1-2 and V is TRBV25-1; D unresolved. Trimming cost V 0 bases and J 4 bases, with 12 bases left between them. Germline CDR1 is MGHDK and CDR2 is SYGVNS. The CDR3 length is 15 residues.

This clone was seen only once. The V call is TRBV4-2, the J call TRBJ1-5; D unresolved. The CDR3 has 13 amino acids. From germline, CDR1 is LGHNA and CDR2 YNFKEQ. V was pared by 5 bases and J by 5 bases, with 10 bases between. The CDR3 spells CASSEGGHQPQHF. CDR3 in DNA: TGTGCCAGCAGCGAGGGAGGGCATCAGCCCCAGCATTTT.